The source of this T cell receptor (beta chain) is a study of vaccination and CD4 T cells after COVID-19. Study context: Two Hispanic individuals were among six male and four female convalescent patients. The post-COVID sampling time was a median roughly 99 days after diagnosis, ranging from 35 to 161. Overlapping peptides covering the spike proteins of SARS-CoV-2, HCoV-NL63, HCoV-OC43 and HCoV-229E were added to stimulate cells. Study-wide findings and caveats: Researchers report that 304 of 307 vaccine-specific clones in convalescent patients proved spike mono-reactive.

Worth noting for this clonotype: Its specificity is not known.

This sample's treatment: approximately 10-day PBMC culture with coronavirus spike peptide pools or control peptides (ViraFEST assay). The Oncomine TCR Beta short-read assay was what sequenced the DNA obtained from cultured CD4+ T cells. TCRdb called the PCR reads again in MiXCR, with one record for every CDR3 protein. The sample holds over 9,500 distinct CDR3 sequences; 45% are singletons and the top ten take around 20%. This receptor was obtained from a human donor with COVID-19. The input for sequencing was cultured CD4+ T cells from blood, taken after SARS-CoV-2 vaccination.

Here the CDR3 reads CASSFSGRGTDTQYF. The DNA for the CDR3 is TGTGCCAGCAGCTTCTCGGGGAGAGGAACAGATACGCAGTATTTT. This rearrangement joins TRBV7-3 to TRBJ2-3; perhaps TRBD2 as D (5 bases). CDR1 and CDR2 (germline): SGHTA, FQGTGA. There are 15 residues in the CDR3. V was trimmed by 3 bases and J by 3 bases, leaving 13 bases between them.